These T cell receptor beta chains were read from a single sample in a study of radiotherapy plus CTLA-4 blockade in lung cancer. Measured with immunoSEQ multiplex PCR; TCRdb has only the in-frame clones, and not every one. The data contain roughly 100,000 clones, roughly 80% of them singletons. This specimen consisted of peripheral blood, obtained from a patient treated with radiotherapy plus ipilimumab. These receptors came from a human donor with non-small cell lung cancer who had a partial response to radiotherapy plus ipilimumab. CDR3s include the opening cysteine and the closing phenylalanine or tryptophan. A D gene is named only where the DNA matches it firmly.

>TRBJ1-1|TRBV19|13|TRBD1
CASSSYRGTEAFF
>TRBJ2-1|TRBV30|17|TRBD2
CAWSVGSGRRSYNEQFF
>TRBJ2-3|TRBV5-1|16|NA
CASSLGTGGGADTQYF
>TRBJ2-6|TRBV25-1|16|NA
CASSLSGSIGANVLTF
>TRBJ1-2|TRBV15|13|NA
CATSARVHYGYTF
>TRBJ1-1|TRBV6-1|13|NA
CASTWAGNTEAFF
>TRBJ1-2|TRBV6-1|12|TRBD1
CASRVGRGSYTF
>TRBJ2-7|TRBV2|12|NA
CASSGRAYEQYF
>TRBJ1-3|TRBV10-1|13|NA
CASSDGEGNTIYF
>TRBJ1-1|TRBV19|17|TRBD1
CASAFSSGTVPNTEAFF